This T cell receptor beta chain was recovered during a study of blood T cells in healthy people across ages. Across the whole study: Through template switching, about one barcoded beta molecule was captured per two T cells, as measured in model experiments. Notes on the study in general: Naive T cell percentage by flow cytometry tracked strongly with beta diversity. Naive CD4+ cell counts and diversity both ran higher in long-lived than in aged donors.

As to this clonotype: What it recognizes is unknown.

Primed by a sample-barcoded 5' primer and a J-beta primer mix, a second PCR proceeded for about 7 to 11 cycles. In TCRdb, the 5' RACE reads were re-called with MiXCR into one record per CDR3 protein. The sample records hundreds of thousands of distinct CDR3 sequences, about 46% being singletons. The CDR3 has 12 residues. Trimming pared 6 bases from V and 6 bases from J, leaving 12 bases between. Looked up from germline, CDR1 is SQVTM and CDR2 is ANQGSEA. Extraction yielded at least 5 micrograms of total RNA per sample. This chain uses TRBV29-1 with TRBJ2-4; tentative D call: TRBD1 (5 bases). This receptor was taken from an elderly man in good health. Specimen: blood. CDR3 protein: CSVLGPGNIQYF. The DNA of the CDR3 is TGCAGCGTCCTGGGGCCGGGAAACATTCAGTACTTC. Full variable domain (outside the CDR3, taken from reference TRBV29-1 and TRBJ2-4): SAVISQKPSRDICQRGTSLTIQCQVDSQVTMMFWYRQQPGQSLTLIATANQGSEATYESGFVIDKFPISRPNLTFSTLTVSNMSPEDSSIYLCSVLGPGNIQYFGAGTRLSVL.